The T cell receptor beta chain described here comes from a study of OX40 agonist ivuxolimab in advanced cancers. Overall study context: At around 83% male, the cohort had a mean age of 60 years, ranging from about 20 to 79. One patient with hepatocellular carcinoma and two with cutaneous melanoma, three in all, had partial responses.

Clones were read by immunoSEQ multiplex PCR, and TCRdb kept only the in-frame ones, dropping some. Of 55,000 to 85,000 clones in the sample, roughly 90% were seen once. Notes on the study in general: Among the lowest peripheral clonal expansion occurred in 0.1-3.0 mg/kg partial responders.

Turning to this clone: The antigen is unknown.

V shed 2 bases and J shed 3 bases, with 9 bases lying between them. The CDR3 covers 13 residues. Germline lookup yields CDR1 SGHDT and CDR2 YYEEEE. Material: CD4+ or CD8+ T cells sorted from blood, obtained in a trial of the OX40 agonist ivuxolimab. V is TRBV5-6 and J is TRBJ2-7; no reliable D call. This receptor was taken from an adult with an advanced solid tumor such as melanoma, head and neck, liver or kidney cancer. CDR3 amino acids: CASSFTSYYEQYF. In DNA, the CDR3 is TGTGCCAGCAGCTTCACGAGCTACTACGAGCAGTACTTC.